The 15 T cell receptor beta chains in this list originate from one sample, sequenced in a study of CD8 T cells in Susac syndrome. An amount of RNA that ranged from about 0.45 to 1 ug was reverse transcribed with random hexamers. One entry per CDR3 protein results from TCRdb running MiXCR on the immunoSEQ multiplex PCR reads. The data hold about 210,000 distinct CDR3 sequences, with roughly 96% observed a single time. Sequencing was performed on CD4+ T cells from PBMCs. These receptors originate from a human donor with multiple sclerosis.

This clonotype was seen once. The chain joins TRBV23-1 to TRBJ2-1; 11 bases align to TRBD2. TRBV23-1 is an ORF for which the function is uncertain. J gave up 3 bases and V 6 bases, and 13 bases lay outside the gene matches. This CDR3 comprises 18 residues. The CDR3: CASSRFGSGRVNYNEQFF. Here the CDR3 DNA reads TGCGCCAGCAGCCGATTCGGTAGCGGGAGGGTAAACTACAATGAGCAGTTCTTC.

As DNA, the CDR3 is TGTGCCAGCAGCCTGAACCGCAGAAACAGGGGAACCCATGGCTACACCTTC. This gives the protein CASSLNRRNRGTHGYTF. The rearrangement joins TRBV7-9 to TRBJ1-2; 7 nucleotides match TRBD1. The CDR3 consists of 17 residues. Trimming took 5 bases from V and 6 from J; bases not matched to a gene: 18. The V gene's germline CDR1 is SEHNR and CDR2 FQNEAQ (reference sequence).

The chain has TRBV5-4 and TRBJ2-1; 7 bases align to TRBD2. V lost 3 bases and J lost 2; bases outside the gene matches: 8. This CDR3 spans 16 amino acids. The germline CDR1 and CDR2 sequences are SGHNT and YYREEE (reference sequence). CDR3 nucleotide sequence: TGTGCCAGCAGCTCGGGAGCGGGAAGAACCTACAATGAGCAGTTCTTC. Its protein product is CASSSGAGRTYNEQFF.

V is TRBV7-3 and J is TRBJ2-7; D gene ambiguous. With 4 bases removed from V and 3 bases from J, the gap between germline ends came to 10 bases. Germline CDR1 is SGHTA and CDR2 is FQGTGA. The CDR3 has 13 residues. The CDR3 protein is CASSSRAGYEQYF. DNA of the CDR3: TGTGCCAGCAGCTCCCGGGCTGGCTACGAGCAGTACTTC.

This clonotype was counted once. The gene calls are TRBV7-3 and TRBJ2-7; perhaps TRBD2 as D (6 bases). Trimming took 5 bases from V and 0 from J, leaving 14 bases between them. This CDR3 comprises 15 residues. Germline-derived CDR1 and CDR2 are SGHTA and FQGTGA. This CDR3 reads CASSQGSGSSYEQYF. The CDR3 DNA follows: TGTGCCAGCAGCCAGGGTAGCGGATCCTCCTACGAGCAGTACTTC.

This clonotype has a single count. The chain is built from TRBV5-1 and TRBJ1-2; 8 bases are a match to TRBD1. Germline values: CDR1 SGHRS, CDR2 YFSETQ. V lost 0 bases and J lost 8; bases outside the gene matches: 9. CDR3 length: 15 amino acids. In DNA form, the CDR3 reads TGCGCCAGCAGCTTGGTGCAGGGGGCAATTGACGGCTACACCTTC. As protein: CASSLVQGAIDGYTF.

The CDR3 protein is CASRLEETQYF. The CDR3 region has the DNA TGTGCCAGCAGGCTAGAGGAGACCCAGTACTTC. The genes are TRBV28 and TRBJ2-5; D remains ambiguous. Germline V CDR1 and CDR2: MDHEN, SYDVKM. The V end lost 6 bases, the J end lost 5 bases, and 7 bases lay between the germline ends. The CDR3 is 11 residues long. Full variable domain (rest looked up from reference TRBV28 and TRBJ2-5): DVKVTQSSRYLVKRTGEKVFLECVQDMDHENMFWYRQDPGLGLRLIYFSYDVKMKEKGDIPEGYSVSREKKERFSLILESASTNQTSMYLCASRLEETQYFGPGTRLLVL.

The chain uses TRBV30 and TRBJ1-2, with D hard to call. There are 11 residues in the CDR3. Trimming left V 1 base short and J 4 bases short, with 4 bases between. Germline CDR1 and CDR2: GTSNPN and SVGIG (reference sequence). In DNA form, the CDR3 reads TGTGCCTGGAGTGAGATCTATGGCTACACCTTC. It encodes CAWSEIYGYTF. Full variable domain (remainder filled in from reference TRBV30 and TRBJ1-2): SQTIHQWPATLVQPVGSPLSLECTVEGTSNPNLYWYRQAAGRGLQLLFYSVGIGQISSEVPQNLSASRPQDRQFILSSKKLLLSDSGFYLCAWSEIYGYTFGSGTRLTVV.

The count of this clonotype is one. The gene calls are TRBV19 and TRBJ2-2, with 7 bases matching TRBD1. Losses at the gene ends were 1 base for V and 4 bases for J; bases not matched to a gene: 6. The CDR3 runs 16 residues. Germline V lookup: CDR1 LNHDA, CDR2 SQIVND (reference sequence). Here the CDR3 DNA reads TGTGCCAGTAGTATAGGATGGGACAGCGTCACCGGGGAGCTGTTTTTT. Its protein is CASSIGWDSVTGELFF.

This chain connects TRBV2 to TRBJ2-5; D is perhaps TRBD1 or TRBD2 (5 bases each). Trimming took off 10 bases at V and 0 bases at J, with 12 bases between the two ends. Per the germline V gene, CDR1 is SNHLY and CDR2 is FYNNEI. There are 13 residues in the CDR3. Here the CDR3 reads CATAGTNQETQYF. The CDR3 DNA follows: TGTGCCACCGCCGGGACCAACCAAGAGACCCAGTACTTC. The complete variable domain, with remaining parts taken from reference TRBV2 and TRBJ2-5, reads EPEVTQTPSHQVTQMGQEVILRCVPISNHLYFYWYRQILGQKVEFLVSFYNNEISEKSEIFDDQFSVERPDGSNFTLKIRSTKLEDSAMYFCATAGTNQETQYFGPGTRLLVL.

The CDR3 is CSARWTANGGKLFF. Here the CDR3 DNA reads TGCAGTGCTAGATGGACAGCAAATGGGGGAAAACTGTTTTTT. V is TRBV20-1 and J is TRBJ1-4, with D possibly TRBD1 on 6 matching bases. Germline-derived CDR1 and CDR2 are DFQATT and SNEGSKA (reference sequence). This CDR3 comprises 14 residues. Trimming removed 2 bases from V and 10 bases from J, with 17 bases in between.

This chain joins TRBV20-1 and TRBJ2-1, with D perhaps TRBD2 (5 bases). Trimming pared 6 bases from V and 5 bases from J, leaving 11 bases between. The CDR3 consists of 12 residues. Germline loops: CDR1 DFQATT, CDR2 SNEGSKA (reference sequence). The CDR3 protein is CSAVTGNNEQFF. CDR3 DNA: TGCAGTGCAGTAACCGGGAACAATGAGCAGTTCTTC.

The chain carries TRBV15 and TRBJ2-7, with D tentatively TRBD1 or TRBD2 (5 bases each). Trimming removed 0 bases from V and 3 bases from J, with 12 bases in between. CDR1 and CDR2 (germline): LNHNV, YYDKDF (reference sequence). The CDR3 is 15 residues long. In nucleotides, the CDR3 is TGTGCCACCAGCAGAGATCTCGGGGCGTACTACGAGCAGTACTTC. Translating it yields CATSRDLGAYYEQYF.

This rearrangement joins TRBV29-1 to TRBJ1-2; weak D call: TRBD1 (6 bases). Germline V gene lookup returns CDR1 SQVTM and CDR2 ANQGSEA. With 1 base removed from V and 3 bases from J, the gap between germline ends came to 9 bases. This CDR3 is built from 13 residues. The CDR3: CSVEADSDYGYTF. The CDR3 region has the DNA TGCAGCGTTGAAGCGGACAGTGACTATGGCTACACCTTC.

The CDR3 DNA reads as TGCAGTGCTAATCCGGGCCTGACTCCCTACGAGCAGTACTTC. Amino acids: CSANPGLTPYEQYF. The rearrangement uses TRBV20-1 and TRBJ2-7, with D unclear. The germline gives CDR1 DFQATT, CDR2 SNEGSKA (reference sequence). The germline V and J ends were trimmed by 4 bases and 2 bases, with 15 bases remaining between them. CDR3 length equals 14 residues.